What follows is one T cell receptor (beta chain) and its context. Authors' processing steps: Estimation of nucleated cell counts relied on the amplification of reference gene primers. Clones were sequenced by immunoSEQ multiplex PCR, and TCRdb holds only the in-frame ones, with some missing. V and J calls plus clone size are reproduced from that table; the DNA served to infer D and trimming. The repertoire has some 190,000 clones, more than 70% of them found once; the top ten carry around 4.8%. This sample stems from a study of blood T cell repertoires in COVID-19. Study background: Sites in the United States, Italy and Spain provided acute and convalescent COVID-19 samples. T cells, B-cell-depleted T cells, or PBMCs provided the cDNA or gDNA that served as material.

The germline V gene has CDR1 SNHLY and CDR2 FYNNEI. Trimming removed 6 bases from V and 0 bases from J, with 12 bases in between. CDR3 length: 16 amino acids. The clonotype was recovered from a human donor in a cohort sampled during active COVID-19. Sequencing was performed on peripheral blood. The chain links TRBV2 to TRBJ2-6; weak D call: TRBD1 (6 bases). CDR3 loop: CASRKEGVSGANVLTF. CDR3 nucleotides: TGTGCCAGCAGAAAAGAGGGGGTCTCTGGGGCCAACGTCCTGACTTTC.